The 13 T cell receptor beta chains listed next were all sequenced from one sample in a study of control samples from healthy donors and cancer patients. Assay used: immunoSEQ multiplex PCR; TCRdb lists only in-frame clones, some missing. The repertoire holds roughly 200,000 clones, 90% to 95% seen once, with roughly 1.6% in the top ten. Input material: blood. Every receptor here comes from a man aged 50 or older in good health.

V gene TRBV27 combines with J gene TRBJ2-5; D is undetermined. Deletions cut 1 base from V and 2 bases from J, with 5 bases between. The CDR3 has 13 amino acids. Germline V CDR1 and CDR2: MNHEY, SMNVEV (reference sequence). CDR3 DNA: TGTGCCAGCAGTTTATACACTCAAGAGACCCAGTACTTC. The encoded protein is CASSLYTQETQYF.

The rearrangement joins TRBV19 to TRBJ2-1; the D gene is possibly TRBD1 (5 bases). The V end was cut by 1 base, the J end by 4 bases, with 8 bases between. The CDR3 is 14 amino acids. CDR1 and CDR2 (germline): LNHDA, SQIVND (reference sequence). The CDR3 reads CASSIGQGYNEQFF. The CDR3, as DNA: TGTGCCAGTAGTATAGGGCAGGGTTACAATGAGCAGTTCTTC. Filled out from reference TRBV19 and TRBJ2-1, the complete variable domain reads DGGITQSPKYLFRKEGQNVTLSCEQNLNHDAMYWYRQDPGQGLRLIYYSQIVNDFQKGDIAEGYSVSREKKESFPLTVTSAQKNPTAFYLCASSIGQGYNEQFFGPGTRLTVL.

CDR3 bases: TGTGCCAGCAGCTTCGGAAGTGTATATAATTCACCCCTCCACTTT. Translating it yields CASSFGSVYNSPLHF. This sequence joins TRBV5-6 and TRBJ1-6; D not resolved. Trimming took 2 bases from V and 4 from J, leaving 10 bases between them. CDR1 and CDR2 (germline): SGHDT, YYEEEE. The CDR3 sequence is 15 residues long.

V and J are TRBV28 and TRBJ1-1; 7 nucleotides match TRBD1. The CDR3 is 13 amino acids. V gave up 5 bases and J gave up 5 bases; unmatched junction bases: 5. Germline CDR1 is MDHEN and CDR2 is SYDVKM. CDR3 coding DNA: TGTGCCAGCAGTCGACAGGGCATAACTGAAGCTTTCTTT. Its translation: CASSRQGITEAFF.

The CDR3 DNA is TGTGCCAGTAAGGAGAGGGGGGCATATAATTCACCCCTCCACTTT. This sequence encodes CASKERGAYNSPLHF. The chain combines TRBV19 with TRBJ1-6, with D possibly matching TRBD1 (6 bases). The V and J ends lost 7 bases and 4 bases respectively, with 14 bases between them. The germline gives CDR1 LNHDA, CDR2 SQIVND (reference sequence). The CDR3 has 15 residues.

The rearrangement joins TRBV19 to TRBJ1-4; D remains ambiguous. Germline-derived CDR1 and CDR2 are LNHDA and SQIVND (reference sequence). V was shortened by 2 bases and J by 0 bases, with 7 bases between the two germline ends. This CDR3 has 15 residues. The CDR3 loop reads CASSIILTTNEKLFF. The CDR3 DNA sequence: TGTGCCAGTAGTATAATCCTTACAACTAATGAAAAACTGTTTTTT. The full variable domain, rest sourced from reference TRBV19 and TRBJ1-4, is DGGITQSPKYLFRKEGQNVTLSCEQNLNHDAMYWYRQDPGQGLRLIYYSQIVNDFQKGDIAEGYSVSREKKESFPLTVTSAQKNPTAFYLCASSIILTTNEKLFFGSGTQLSVL.

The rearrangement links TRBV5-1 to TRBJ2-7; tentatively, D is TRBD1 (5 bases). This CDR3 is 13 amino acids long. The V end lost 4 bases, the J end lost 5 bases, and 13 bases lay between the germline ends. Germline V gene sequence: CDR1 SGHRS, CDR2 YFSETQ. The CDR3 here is CASSATGIHEQYF. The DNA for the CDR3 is TGCGCCAGCAGCGCCACAGGTATCCACGAGCAGTACTTC.

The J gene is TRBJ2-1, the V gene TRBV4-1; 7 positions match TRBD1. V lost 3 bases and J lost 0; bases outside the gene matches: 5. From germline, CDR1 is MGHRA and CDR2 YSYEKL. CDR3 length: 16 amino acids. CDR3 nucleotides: TGCGCCAGCAGCCACGCCGACAGGGACTCCTACAATGAGCAGTTCTTC. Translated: CASSHADRDSYNEQFF.

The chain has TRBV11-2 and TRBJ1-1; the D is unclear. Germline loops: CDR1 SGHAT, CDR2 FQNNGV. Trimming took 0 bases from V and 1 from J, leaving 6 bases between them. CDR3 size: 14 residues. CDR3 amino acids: CASSLERENTEAFF. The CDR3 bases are TGTGCCAGCAGCTTAGAGCGGGAGAACACTGAAGCTTTCTTT.

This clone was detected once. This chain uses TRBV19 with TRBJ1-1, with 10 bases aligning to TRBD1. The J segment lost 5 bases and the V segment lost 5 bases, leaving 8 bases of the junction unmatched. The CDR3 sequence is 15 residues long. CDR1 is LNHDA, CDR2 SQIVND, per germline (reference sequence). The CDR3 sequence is CASSLTTGGRTEAFF. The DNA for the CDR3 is TGTGCCAGTAGTCTGACGACAGGGGGCCGGACTGAAGCTTTCTTT.

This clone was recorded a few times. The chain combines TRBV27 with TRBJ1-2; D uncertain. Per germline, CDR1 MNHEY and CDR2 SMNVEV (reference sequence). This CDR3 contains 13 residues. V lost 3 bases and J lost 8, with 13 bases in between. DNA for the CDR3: TGTGCCAGCAGTTTCAACCCTTCGGGAGGCTACACCTTC. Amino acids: CASSFNPSGGYTF.

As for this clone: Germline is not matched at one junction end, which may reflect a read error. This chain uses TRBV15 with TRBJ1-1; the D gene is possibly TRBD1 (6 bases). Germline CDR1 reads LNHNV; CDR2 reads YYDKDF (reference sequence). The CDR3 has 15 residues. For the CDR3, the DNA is TGTGCCACCAGCAGAGATATCGGACAGATGGGGAAGGTGGTCTTT. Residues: CATSRDIGQMGKVVF.

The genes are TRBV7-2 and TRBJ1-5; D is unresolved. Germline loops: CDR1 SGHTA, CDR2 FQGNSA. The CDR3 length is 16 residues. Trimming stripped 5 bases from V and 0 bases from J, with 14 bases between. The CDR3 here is CASSPGRGISNQPQHF. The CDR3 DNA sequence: TGTGCCAGCAGCCCCGGCCGGGGTATTAGCAATCAGCCCCAGCATTTT.